This T cell receptor (beta chain) came from a study of T cell repertoires in cytomegalovirus infection. Across the whole study: In the study, CMV epitopes included recently identified HLA-C-restricted and well-studied HLA-B-restricted ones. Shared public TCR beta signatures pointed to both CMV infection and a matching HLA type.

MiXCR was run by TCRdb on the reads, yielding one entry per CDR3 protein. Altogether some 590,000 distinct CDR3 sequences are present, 35% to 50% being singletons, with the ten largest covering around 48%. Germline V gene data show CDR1 as SGHVS and CDR2 as FQNEAQ. The CDR3 runs 14 residues. On this clonotype: Its matching antigen is unknown. Sequence at one end of the junction differs from germline and may be a read error.

Findings and limits, study-wide: Summed public TCR beta family frequency identified CMV carriers bearing the relevant HLA. The ex vivo response was dominated by HLA-C-restricted CMV-specific TCR beta clonotypes.

The chain links TRBV7-8 to TRBJ2-4, with a tentative D call TRBD2 (6 bases). The sample was cultured PBMCs, taken from culture after CMV antigen stimulation. The clonotype originates from a human donor in good health (CMV status not recorded). Some clones in this sample may be carry-over from other donors' samples. The CDR3 spells CASSLGGFPGWRDF. The CDR3 bases are TGTGCCAGCAGCTTAGGGGGGTTCCCAGGGTGGAGGGACTTC.